The clone carrying this T cell receptor beta chain was observed once. Antigen unknown. This entry is derived from a study of cytomegalovirus exposure and HLA in healthy donors. Both 60 Vbeta primers and 13 Jbeta primers went into the PCR. The protocol was immunoSEQ multiplex PCR, while the TCRdb copy is restricted to in-frame clones and leaves out a portion. In the table there are 130,000 or so clones, approximately 67% of which are singletons. Broader study findings: Across donors, sequencing depth was assumed by presence/absence analyses to be roughly uniform. A few CMV-associated chains were confirmed in vitro to be specific for CMV antigens. Prior analysis indicated that the majority of TCR beta V segments exhibited productivity approximately 87% or approximately 30% of the time.

V was shortened by 6 bases and J by 0 bases, with 8 bases between the two germline ends. CDR3 length: 13 amino acids. Per the germline V gene, CDR1 is WNHNN and CDR2 is SYGVQD (reference sequence). The clonotype comes from a man aged 18 to 30 in good health and CMV-seronegative. The sequencing sample was made of PBMCs. The rearrangement joins TRBV10-1 to TRBJ1-1; tentatively, D is TRBD1 (6 bases). CDR3 nucleotides: TGCGCCAGCAGGGACAGCCTGAACACTGAAGCTTTCTTT. This codes for CASRDSLNTEAFF.